The clone carrying this TCR beta chain qualifies as medium-sized. As yet, its antigen is unknown. The sample belongs to a study of T and B cells in COVID-19 patients. Study-wide context: Most recovered patients had mild to moderate COVID-19 treated as outpatients. Notes on the study in general: Of 2,331 TCR clusters found only in the recovered cohort, 31 had low generation probability.

Each TRB amplification used roughly 240-550 ng of genomic DNA from blood. TRB rearrangements were amplified by multiplex PCR with BIOMED2 TRB-A/B primers. TCRdb used MiXCR to reprocess the multiplex PCR reads, holding one entry per CDR3 protein. The top ten clones hold approximately 22% of a sample with about 4,100 distinct CDR3 sequences, roughly 26% of them seen once. Germline CDR1 reads MNHEY; CDR2 reads SVGEGT. V lost 2 bases and J lost 3, with 14 bases in between. This CDR3 spans 15 amino acids. This receptor was identified in a human donor with active COVID-19. This chain joins TRBV6-2 or TRBV6-3 and TRBJ2-7; possibly TRBD2 for D (5 bases). The specimen was blood. CDR3 sequence (DNA): TGTGCCAGCAGTTACGTCGGCGGGTCTGACTACGAGCAGTACTTC. Amino acids: CASSYVGGSDYEQYF.